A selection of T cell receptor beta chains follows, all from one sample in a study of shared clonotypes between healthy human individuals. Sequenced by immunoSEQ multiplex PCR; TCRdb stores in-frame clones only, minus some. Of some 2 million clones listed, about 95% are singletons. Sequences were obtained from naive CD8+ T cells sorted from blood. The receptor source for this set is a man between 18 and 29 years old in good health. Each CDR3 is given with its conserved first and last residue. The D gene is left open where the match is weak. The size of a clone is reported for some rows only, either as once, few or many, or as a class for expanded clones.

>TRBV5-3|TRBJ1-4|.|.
CARSWGSEVWATNEKLFF
TGTGCCAGAAGCTGGGGGTCCGAGGTTTGGGCAACTAATGAAAAACTGTTTTTT
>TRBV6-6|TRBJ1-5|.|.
CASSSPDSQPQHF
TGTGCCAGCAGTTCTCCCGACAGCCAGCCCCAGCATTTT
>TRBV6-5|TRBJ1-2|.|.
CASSYSEGYYGYTF
TGTGCCAGCAGTTACTCGGAGGGATATTATGGCTACACCTTC
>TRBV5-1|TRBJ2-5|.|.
CASSPMGQQYQETQYF
TGCGCCAGCAGCCCCATGGGACAACAGTACCAAGAGACCCAGTACTTC
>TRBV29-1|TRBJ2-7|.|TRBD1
CSVEEVGQGVFPPYEQYF
TGCAGCGTGGAAGAAGTGGGACAGGGCGTTTTTCCCCCCTACGAGCAGTACTTC
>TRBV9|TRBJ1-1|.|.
CASSVGGRTEAFF
TGTGCCAGCAGCGTAGGGGGTCGGACTGAAGCTTTCTTT
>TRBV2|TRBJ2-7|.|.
CASSDAGSYYPHEQYF
TGTGCCAGCAGTGATGCCGGGTCCTACTACCCCCACGAGCAGTACTTC
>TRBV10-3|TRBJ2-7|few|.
CAISTDTSYEQYF
TGTGCCATCAGTACGGACACTAGCTACGAGCAGTACTTC
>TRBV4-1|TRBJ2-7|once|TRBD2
CASSLGLAGGVEQYF
TGCGCCAGCAGCCTCGGACTAGCGGGAGGCGTCGAGCAGTACTTC
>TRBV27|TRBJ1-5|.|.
CASSLGRVGNVNQPQHF
TGTGCCAGCAGTTTAGGTAGAGTAGGTAACGTCAATCAGCCCCAGCATTTT
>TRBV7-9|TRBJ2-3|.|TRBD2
CAPWSLAGATDTQYF
TGTGCTCCGTGGTCGCTAGCGGGAGCCACAGATACGCAGTATTTT
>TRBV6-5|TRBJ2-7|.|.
CASSEIQASYEQYF
TGTGCCAGCAGTGAGATACAGGCTTCCTACGAGCAGTACTTC
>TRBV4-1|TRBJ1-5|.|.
CASSQDPGDYQPQHF
TGCGCCAGCAGCCAAGATCCGGGGGATTATCAGCCCCAGCATTTT
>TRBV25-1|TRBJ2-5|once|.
CASSGGKSGVVDWETQYF
TGTGCCAGCAGTGGCGGGAAATCAGGGGTAGTGGATTGGGAGACCCAGTACTTC
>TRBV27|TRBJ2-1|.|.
CASSLSRVSYNEQFF
TGTGCCAGCAGTTTGAGCAGGGTCTCCTACAATGAGCAGTTCTTC
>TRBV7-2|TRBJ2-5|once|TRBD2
CASSLVGSGSETQYF
TGTGCCAGCAGCTTAGTCGGTAGCGGGTCGGAGACCCAGTACTTC
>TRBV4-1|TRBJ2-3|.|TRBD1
CASSQYPGGSGDTQYF
TGCGCCAGCAGCCAATACCCAGGGGGCTCGGGAGATACGCAGTATTTT
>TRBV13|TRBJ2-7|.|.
CASSLGRTYEQYF
TGTGCCAGCAGCTTAGGCCGTACATACGAGCAGTACTTC
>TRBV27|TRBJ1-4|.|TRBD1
CASSFLGTGGPGTNEKLFF
TGTGCCAGCAGTTTCTTAGGGACAGGGGGACCCGGAACTAATGAAAAACTGTTTTTT
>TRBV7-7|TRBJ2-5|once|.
CASSLRPGNLETQYF
TGTGCTAGCAGCTTACGCCCAGGGAACTTGGAGACCCAGTACTTC